This TCR beta chain stems from a study of cytomegalovirus exposure and HLA in healthy donors. Researchers ran the PCR with 60 Vbeta and 13 Jbeta primers. TCRdb's table, derived via immunoSEQ multiplex PCR, lists solely in-frame clones and lacks some. The sample yields 200,000 to 300,000 clones, approximately 84% seen once. On this clone itself: What it binds is not known.

CDR3 size: 14 residues. The germline V gene encodes CDR1 SGHTA and CDR2 FQGNSA. V was clipped by 5 bases and J by 3 bases; unmatched bases: 7. Notes on the study in general: TCR association rates varied by HLA locus in a later analysis, with DRB1 highest and HLA-C lowest.

The rearrangement links TRBV7-2 to TRBJ2-7; TRBD2 matches 7 bases. This clonotype was sampled from a woman in her 40s in good health and CMV-seropositive. Specimen: PBMCs. CDR3 DNA sequence: TGTGCCAGCAGCCACTTTGGGAGGGGCTACGAGCAGTACTTC. It encodes CASSHFGRGYEQYF.